This entry features one TCR beta chain sequence. No cognate antigen has been identified for it. It has no much larger one-base neighbor in the sample; base qualities were not kept. This entry comes from a study of TIL therapy for anti-PD-1-resistant metastatic lung cancer (TCRdb year 2021). Background on the whole study: Tumors were harvested prior to any PD-1/PD-L1 blockade, after which nivolumab was administered to patients, and lymphodepletion, expanded TIL infusion and IL-2 were given to patients who progressed. Most of the cohort had lung adenocarcinoma, including a handful of EGFR-mutant tumors and two ALK-rearranged tumors, and half of the patients were either current or former smokers. Clonotypes were tracked across tumor, expanded TIL product and serial blood samples by T cell receptor beta sequencing of tumor and peripheral blood. A median non-synonymous tumor mutation burden of about 1.6 mutations per megabase was determined across the cohort by whole-exome sequencing. A median age of approximately 50 years (range about 35-85) and a median tumor PD-L1 proportion score of roughly 6% were recorded among enrolled patients.

The immunoSEQ v3 hsTCRB kit was used to amplify TCR beta CDR3 regions from genomic DNA through bias-controlled multiplex PCR. An Illumina NextSeq 500 was used to sequence the TCR libraries, reaching roughly 1.8 million read pairs at survey level or roughly 4.5-6.5 million at deep level. As for how the authors treated the data: V, D and J genes were assigned, non-productive sequences were removed, and clonality was reported by immunoSEQ Analyzer software. Repertoires were compared by productive Simpson clonality and by the Morisita overlap index of productive TRB rearrangements between infused TIL and blood. Absolute clonotype counts in blood were estimated as lymphocyte count times CD3+ fraction times the clone's productive frequency. In its TCRdb copy, this immuneACCESS table keeps in-frame sequences only and misses some clones. Where compared with another copy, unresolved V genes explain less than half of these, and the others have no known cause. D and trimming come from the DNA, and the V and J calls and clone size come from that table. For this sample the table gives tens of thousands of clones, of which about 79% were detected only once. Together, the top ten hold 6% to 8.5% of the sample.

Broad study findings and their caveats: The study protocol defined all tumor marker inferences as exploratory. The baseline peripheral repertoire was partially replaced by infused TIL clonotypes, which then decayed over months, and persistence showed no apparent association with response. Because the cohort was highly selected, with more treatment-naive, never-smoker and oncogene-addicted patients than is typical, generalizability is limited.

The time point label corresponds to: pre-treatment sample, taken before nivolumab and TIL therapy. Adults with stage 4 NSCLC were enrolled in a dual-center phase I trial from late 2017 to early 2020. The samples were obtained from a phase I trial that was single-arm and open-label and tested tumor-infiltrating lymphocyte therapy combined with nivolumab in advanced non-small cell lung cancer. Blood mononuclear cells from EDTA tubes were isolated by Ficoll gradient, snap-frozen as pellets, and DNA was extracted with a Qiagen mini-prep kit. CDR1 and CDR2 were assigned from the germline V gene as SGHDT and YYEEEE. From the cysteine up to the phenylalanine, the CDR3 has a length of 13 residues. The CDR3 DNA has 39 bases and is translated from base 1. The junction shows trimming of 4 bases on V and 0 bases on J, plus 7 bases between the germline ends.

Specimen: blood, collected at baseline. The receptor was derived from a person aged 25-85 years with non-small cell lung cancer. The sequence joins TRBV5-6 to TRBJ1-1; there is no confident call for the D gene. The nucleotide sequence reads TGTGCCAGCAGCCCAGACATGAACACTGAAGCTTTCTTT. The encoded protein is CASSPDMNTEAFF.